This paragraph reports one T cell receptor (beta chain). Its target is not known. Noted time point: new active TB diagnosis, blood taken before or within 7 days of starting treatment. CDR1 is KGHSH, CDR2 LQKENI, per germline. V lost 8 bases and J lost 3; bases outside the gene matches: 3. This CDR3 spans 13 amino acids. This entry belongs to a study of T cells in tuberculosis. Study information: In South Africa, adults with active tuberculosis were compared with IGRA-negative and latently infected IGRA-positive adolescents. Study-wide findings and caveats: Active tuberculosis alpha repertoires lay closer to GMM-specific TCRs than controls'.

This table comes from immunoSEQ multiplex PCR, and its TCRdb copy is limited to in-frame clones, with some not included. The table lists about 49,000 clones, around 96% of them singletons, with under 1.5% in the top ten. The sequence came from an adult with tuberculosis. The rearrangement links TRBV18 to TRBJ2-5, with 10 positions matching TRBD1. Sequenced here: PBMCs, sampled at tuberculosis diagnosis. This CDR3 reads CASGQGVKETQYF. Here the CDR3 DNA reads TGTGCCAGCGGACAGGGGGTAAAAGAGACCCAGTACTTC.